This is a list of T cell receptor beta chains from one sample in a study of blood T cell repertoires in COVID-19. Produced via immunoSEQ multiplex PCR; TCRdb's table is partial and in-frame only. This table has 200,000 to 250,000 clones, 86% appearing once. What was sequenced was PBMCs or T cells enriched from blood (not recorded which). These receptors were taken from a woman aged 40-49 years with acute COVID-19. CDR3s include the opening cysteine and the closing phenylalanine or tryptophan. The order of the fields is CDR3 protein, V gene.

cdr3_aa: CASKEDRVGGNTIYF
v_call: TRBV5-1

cdr3_aa: CASSLKQGQGADTQYF
v_call: TRBV7-9

cdr3_aa: CASSSQGTSNQPQHF
v_call: TRBV19

cdr3_aa: CSTRNRGSTEAFF
v_call: TRBV29-1

cdr3_aa: CASSLPGHNYGYTF
v_call: TRBV28

cdr3_aa: CASSFGTGGSSGANVLTF
v_call: TRBV5-8

cdr3_aa: CASSSGADTQYF
v_call: TRBV11-3

cdr3_aa: CASSSGTSGVLGTDTQYF
v_call: TRBV13

cdr3_aa: CASSLTGGRSTDTQYF
v_call: TRBV7-9

cdr3_aa: CASSLRRSGGSDGELFF
v_call: TRBV5-6

cdr3_aa: CASSEAGELMNTEAFF
v_call: TRBV2